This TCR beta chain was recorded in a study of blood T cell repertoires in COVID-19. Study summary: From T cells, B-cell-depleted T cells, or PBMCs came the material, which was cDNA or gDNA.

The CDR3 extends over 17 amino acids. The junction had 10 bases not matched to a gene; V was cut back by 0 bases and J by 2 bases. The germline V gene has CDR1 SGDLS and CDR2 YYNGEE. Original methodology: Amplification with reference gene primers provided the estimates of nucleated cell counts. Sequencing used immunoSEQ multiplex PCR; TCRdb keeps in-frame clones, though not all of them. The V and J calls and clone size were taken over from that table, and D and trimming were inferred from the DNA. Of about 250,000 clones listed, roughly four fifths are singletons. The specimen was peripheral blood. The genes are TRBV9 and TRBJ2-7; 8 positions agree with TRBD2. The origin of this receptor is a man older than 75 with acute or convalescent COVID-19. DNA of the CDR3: TGTGCCAGCAGCGTAGGATCCGGGACTAGTGTTCCCTACGAGCAGTACTTC. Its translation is CASSVGSGTSVPYEQYF. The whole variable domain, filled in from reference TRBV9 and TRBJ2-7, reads DSGVTQTPKHLITATGQRVTLRCSPRSGDLSVYWYQQSLDQGLQFLIQYYNGEERAKGNILERFSAQQFPDLHSELNLSSLELGDSALYFCASSVGSGTSVPYEQYFGPGTRLTVT.